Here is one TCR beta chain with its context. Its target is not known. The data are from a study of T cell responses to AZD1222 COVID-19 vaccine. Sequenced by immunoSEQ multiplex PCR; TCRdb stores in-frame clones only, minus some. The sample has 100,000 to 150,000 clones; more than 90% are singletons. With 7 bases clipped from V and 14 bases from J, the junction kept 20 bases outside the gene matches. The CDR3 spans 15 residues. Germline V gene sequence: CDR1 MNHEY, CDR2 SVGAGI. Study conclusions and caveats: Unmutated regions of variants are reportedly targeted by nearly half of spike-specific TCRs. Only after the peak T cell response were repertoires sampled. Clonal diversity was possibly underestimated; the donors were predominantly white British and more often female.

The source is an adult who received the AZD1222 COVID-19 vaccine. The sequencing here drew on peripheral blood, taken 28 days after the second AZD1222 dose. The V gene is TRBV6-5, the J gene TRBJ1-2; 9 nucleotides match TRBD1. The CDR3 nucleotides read TGTGCCAGCACGGAGTTCGGGACAGGGTTAATCGAGGGGACCTTC. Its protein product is CASTEFGTGLIEGTF.